This entry lists 11 T cell receptor beta chains sequenced from one sample in a study of identifying expanded T cells in peripheral blood. Data came from immunoSEQ multiplex PCR; TCRdb stores just in-frame clones and leaves some out. The data contain tens of thousands of clones, about 91% of them singletons. The sample comprised blood. These receptors were obtained from a person between 18 and 75 years old in good health.

V is TRBV10-2 and J is TRBJ2-7; D may be TRBD2 (6 bases). V lost 4 bases and J 3 bases, leaving 7 bases between the germline ends. Germline V lookup: CDR1 WSHSY, CDR2 SAAADI. This CDR3 spans 12 amino acids. The CDR3 DNA reads TGCGCCAGCAGTGTGGAGGGCTACGAGCAGTACTTC. This encodes CASSVEGYEQYF.

The J gene is TRBJ2-7, the V gene TRBV7-8, with D hard to call. There are 14 residues in the CDR3. The V gene lost 3 bases and the J gene lost 3 bases, with 12 bases spanning the gap. Germline V gene sequence: CDR1 SGHVS, CDR2 FQNEAQ. CDR3 protein: CASSFTDRGYEQYF. CDR3 nucleotide sequence: TGTGCCAGCAGCTTTACGGATAGAGGCTACGAGCAGTACTTC.

DNA for the CDR3: TGTGCCAGCAGTCCGCCGGCCGGGACTAGCGACAATGAGCAGTTCTTC. Translation: CASSPPAGTSDNEQFF. The rearrangement joins TRBV28 to TRBJ2-1, with 10 bases fitting TRBD2. Germline-derived CDR1 and CDR2 are MDHEN and SYDVKM. The CDR3 has 16 amino acids. J was trimmed by 5 bases and V by 5 bases; bases with no gene match: 9.

This clone has just one count. The V and J genes are TRBV6-4 and TRBJ2-7, with 16 bases aligning to TRBD2. Looked up from germline, CDR1 is MRHNA and CDR2 is SNTAGT. The CDR3 is made up of 17 amino acids. Trimming at V came to 3 bases and at J to 0 bases, leaving 2 bases not matched to a gene. CDR3 sequence reads: CASSEGTSGGDSYEQYF. The CDR3 DNA is TGTGCCAGCAGTGAAGGGACTAGCGGGGGGGACTCCTACGAGCAGTACTTC.

In its sample, this clone was seen a few times. The V call is TRBV28, the J call TRBJ2-3, with TRBD2 identical over 8 bases. V lost 5 bases to trimming and J lost 6 bases; unmatched junction nucleotides: 4. Germline V gives CDR1 MDHEN, CDR2 SYDVKM. CDR3 length: 13 residues. The CDR3 loop is CASSSGRSDTQYF. CDR3 sequence (DNA): TGTGCCAGCAGTAGCGGGAGAAGTGATACGCAGTATTTT.

The V call is TRBV30, the J call TRBJ2-2; D remains ambiguous. Germline CDR1 reads GTSNPN; CDR2 reads SVGIG (reference sequence). This CDR3 contains 16 residues. The V gene lost 2 bases and the J gene lost 1 base, with 14 bases spanning the gap. The CDR3 protein is CAWSPTSPRNTGELFF. The CDR3 DNA sequence: TGTGCCTGGAGTCCAACAAGCCCTAGGAACACCGGGGAGCTGTTTTTT.

In this sample, this clone turned up once. This rearrangement joins TRBV5-4 to TRBJ2-1, with D perhaps TRBD1 (5 bases). Germline CDR1 is SGHNT and CDR2 is YYREEE (reference sequence). Between the trimmed V and J ends, which lost 0 bases and 12 bases, there was a span of 13 bases. The CDR3 has 13 amino acids. The CDR3: CASSLGEGAGQFF. CDR3 bases: TGTGCCAGCAGCTTGGGGGAAGGGGCCGGGCAGTTCTTC.

The genes are TRBV18 and TRBJ2-2; a weak D match, TRBD1 (6 bases). This CDR3 comprises 14 residues. V dropped 8 bases and J dropped 1 base, with 11 bases sitting between them. Germline CDR1 is KGHSH and CDR2 is LQKENI. CDR3 nucleotides: TGTGCCAGCCTTGTGGGACAGAACACCGGGGAGCTGTTTTTT. Protein sequence: CASLVGQNTGELFF.

V is TRBV7-2 and J is TRBJ2-7; D possibly corresponds to TRBD2 (6 bases). V lost 1 base to trimming and J lost 3 bases, with 10 bases between them. Germline V gives CDR1 SGHTA, CDR2 FQGNSA. The CDR3 contains 14 residues. DNA of the CDR3: TGTGCCAGCAGCTTAGTTGGGGGGAACTACGAGCAGTACTTC. This sequence encodes CASSLVGGNYEQYF.

This sequence joins TRBV27 and TRBJ2-7; tentatively, D is TRBD1 (5 bases). Looked up from germline, CDR1 is MNHEY and CDR2 is SMNVEV (reference sequence). V dropped 1 base and J dropped 0 bases, with 10 bases sitting between them. The CDR3 length is 15 residues. Here the CDR3 DNA reads TGTGCCAGCAGTTTATTAACAGACAGCTCCTACGAGCAGTACTTC. Its translation is CASSLLTDSSYEQYF.

This chain connects TRBV6-1 to TRBJ2-5; D is possibly TRBD1 (6 bases). The germline V gene has CDR1 MNHNS and CDR2 SASEGT. CDR3 length: 14 amino acids. Trimming removed 7 bases at V and 1 base at J, with 13 bases between. The CDR3 protein is CASNWDISQETQYF. CDR3 DNA sequence: TGTGCCAGCAATTGGGACATATCCCAAGAGACCCAGTACTTC.